The sequence of this T cell receptor beta chain was determined in a study of radiation and T cells in renal cell carcinoma. Background on the study: Nephrectomy followed 15 Gy stereotactic body radiation by 4 weeks.

This table comes from immunoSEQ multiplex PCR, and its TCRdb copy is limited to in-frame clones, with some not included. The sample yields 100,000 to 150,000 clones, roughly four fifths seen once. Concerning this clone: The target antigen is unknown.

General observations from the study: From baseline, blood top tumor clonotypes peaked at 2 weeks post-radiation. No pretreatment tumor biopsies were available for baseline clonotypes.

Trimming at V came to 2 bases and at J to 7 bases, leaving 6 bases not matched to a gene. The CDR3 totals 14 residues. Germline V CDR1 and CDR2: MNHNY, SVGAGI (reference sequence). Time point reported: baseline pretreatment blood. Treatment noted: 15 Gy SBRT to primary tumor, nephrectomy 4 weeks later. The patient's renal cell carcinoma had clear cell pathology. The V gene is TRBV6-6, the J gene TRBJ1-2; 8 bases match TRBD1. The specimen comprised blood, sampled from a patient whose treatment included radiotherapy and nephrectomy. The origin of this receptor is an older woman with renal cell carcinoma. CDR3 sequence reads: CASSYATGEFGYTF. The CDR3 DNA is TGTGCCAGCAGTTACGCGACAGGGGAATTTGGCTACACCTTC.